This record looks at one T cell receptor beta chain sequence and its context. Its antigen is not known. This sample was included in a study of T cells in localized non-small cell lung cancer. Study-level points and caveats: Those with higher blood T cell density had longer overall survival.

TCRdb's copy holds only in-frame clones and misses some; the assay was immunoSEQ multiplex PCR. The top ten hold about 4% of the sample, which has 15,000 to 25,000 clones, about 90% seen once. Trimming stripped 3 bases from V and 4 bases from J, with 1 base between. Per the germline V gene, CDR1 is KGHSH and CDR2 is LQKENI. This CDR3 is built from 11 residues. The sample in question was peripheral blood, obtained before any cancer treatment. The chain combines TRBV18 with TRBJ1-3; D remains unclear. This clonotype originated in a male donor aged 60 or over with stage I squamous cell lung carcinoma. CDR3 amino acids: CASSPGNTIYF. DNA of the CDR3: TGTGCCAGCTCACCGGGAAACACCATATATTTT.